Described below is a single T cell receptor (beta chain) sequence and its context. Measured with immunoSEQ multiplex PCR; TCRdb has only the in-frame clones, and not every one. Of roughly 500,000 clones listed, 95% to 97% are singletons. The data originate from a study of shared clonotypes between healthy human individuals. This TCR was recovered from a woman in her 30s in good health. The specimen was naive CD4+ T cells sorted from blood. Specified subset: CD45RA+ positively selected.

In DNA form, the CDR3 reads TGTGCCAGCAGCGGGGGGGCTCGGGACGAGCAGTACTTC. Translated: CASSGGARDEQYF. The rearrangement joins TRBV28 to TRBJ2-5; 8 bases align to TRBD2. The end of the DNA aligns better with TRBJ2-7, so the J call may be wrong. There are 13 residues in the CDR3. Germline CDR1 is MDHEN and CDR2 is SYDVKM.